This T cell receptor beta chain was obtained from a study of T cell responses to AZD1222 COVID-19 vaccine. Overall study context: Second doses at about 4 or about 12 weeks were pooled.

Profiling relied on immunoSEQ multiplex PCR, and the TCRdb table lists in-frame clones only, not all of them. The table records approximately 100,000 clones, around 90% of them present only once. As to this clone: The antigen is unknown.

Study outcomes and limitations: Baseline seropositivity occurred in only 5 to 7 AZD1222 recipients. Repertoires were obtained only post-peak T cell response. Reportedly, close to half of spike-specific TCRs are directed against unmutated variant regions.

V lost 5 bases and J 2 bases, leaving 12 bases between the germline ends. This CDR3 contains 14 residues. Germline lookup yields CDR1 SGHDT and CDR2 YYEEEE. The sequence derives from an adult in good health. The rearrangement uses TRBV5-6 and TRBJ2-3; D perhaps matches TRBD1 (6 bases). Source: peripheral blood, taken on day 0 of AZD1222 vaccination. The CDR3 sequence is CASSLGGPTDTQYF. Written as DNA, the CDR3 is TGTGCCAGCAGTTTAGGGGGTCCCACAGATACGCAGTATTTT.